This T cell receptor beta chain was sequenced in a study of blood T cell repertoires in COVID-19. Study-level background: The cDNA or gDNA used as material had been derived from T cells, B-cell-depleted T cells, or PBMCs.

V trimming: 2 bases; J trimming: 4 bases; junction bases outside the gene matches: 10. This CDR3 contains 17 residues. The germline CDR1 and CDR2 sequences are MRHNA and SNTAGT. In the study's own analysis: From reference gene primer amplification, estimates of nucleated cell counts were derived. Profiling relied on immunoSEQ multiplex PCR, and the TCRdb table lists in-frame clones only, not all of them. V, J and clone size were drawn from that table, and D and trimming were deduced from the DNA. The sample holds around 400,000 clones, about 89% seen once. Seattle patients were enrolled during active infection and followed longitudinally.

The TCR sequence derives from a woman aged 60 to 75 with COVID-19, enrolled during active disease. Sequencing input: peripheral blood. The V call is TRBV6-4, the J call TRBJ1-5, with TRBD1 identical over 8 bases. CDR3 sequence: CASSDPPGTGKNQPQHF. DNA for the CDR3: TGTGCCAGCAGTGACCCCCCGGGGACAGGTAAAAATCAGCCCCAGCATTTT.